This note documents a single T cell receptor (beta chain) sequence. The antigen remains undetermined. This entry comes from a study of brain T cells in children with intractable seizures. Overall study results and limits: Patients' HCMV serostatus was unknown; virus specificity rests on CDR3 similarity alone.

The CDR3 runs 15 residues. The sequenced cases were selected for having the highest brain T cell transcript signatures. Pre-surgery treatment included at least one anti-epileptic drug. The table came from immunoSEQ multiplex PCR; TCRdb's copy has only in-frame clones and leaves some out. The data show fewer than 80,000 clones, with about 96% seen just once and 0.3% to 0.4% held by the top ten. The sequenced sample was peripheral blood, obtained at surgery. This clonotype was sampled from a boy in the first two years of life with focal cortical dysplasia and intractable seizures. The V call is TRBV21-1, the J call TRBJ1-4. TRBV21-1 is given as a pseudogene. CDR3 nucleotide sequence: TGTGCCAGCAGCAAGTCGGGGGGACTCAATGAAAAACTGTTTTTT. It codes for CASSKSGGLNEKLFF.